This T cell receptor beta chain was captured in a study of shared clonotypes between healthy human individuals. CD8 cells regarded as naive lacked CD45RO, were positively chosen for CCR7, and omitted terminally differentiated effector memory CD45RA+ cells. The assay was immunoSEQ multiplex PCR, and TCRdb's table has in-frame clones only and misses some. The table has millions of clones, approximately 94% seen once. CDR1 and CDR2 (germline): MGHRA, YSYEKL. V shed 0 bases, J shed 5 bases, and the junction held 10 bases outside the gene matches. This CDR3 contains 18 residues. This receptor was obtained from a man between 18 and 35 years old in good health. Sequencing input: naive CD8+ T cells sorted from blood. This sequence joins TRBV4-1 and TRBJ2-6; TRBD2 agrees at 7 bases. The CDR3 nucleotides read TGCGCCAGCAGCCAAGATTGGCTAGCGGACCCCTGGGCCAACGTCCTGACTTTC. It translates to CASSQDWLADPWANVLTF.